This entry lists 10 T cell receptor beta chains sequenced from one sample in a study of blood T cell repertoires in COVID-19 (dated by TCRdb to between 2020 and 2021). Libraries were built with the immunoSEQ multiplex PCR assay. This is the immuneACCESS table as TCRdb keeps it, with only in-frame sequences that have V and J called. A part of the clones is gone; compared with another copy, unresolved V genes explain less than half, and the rest is unexplained. This sample lists about 89,000 clones; 75% to 85% were detected once. Of the sample, 15% to 20% falls within the top ten clones. Sequenced input: peripheral blood. Receptor source: an elderly woman with acute or convalescent COVID-19.

This chain joins TRBV5-1 and TRBJ1-3; 8 bases are a match to TRBD1. This CDR3 has 14 amino acids. In germline, CDR1 is SGHRS, CDR2 YFSETQ. V lost 6 bases to trimming and J lost 6 bases; unmatched junction nucleotides: 8. CDR3 residues: CASKLGTGENTIYF. The CDR3, as DNA: TGCGCCAGCAAACTCGGGACAGGTGAAAACACCATATATTTT.

The chain recombines TRBV2 with TRBJ2-5; maybe TRBD2 (5 bases). This CDR3 spans 13 amino acids. V was pared by 9 bases and J by 4 bases, with 15 bases between. In germline, CDR1 is SNHLY, CDR2 FYNNEI. The CDR3, as DNA: TGTGCCAGTTCACAAGCGCGGGTAGAGACCCAGTACTTC. Its translation is CASSQARVETQYF.

The chain is built from TRBV9 and TRBJ2-3, with TRBD1 as a possible D gene (6 bases). Germline CDR1 and CDR2: SGDLS and YYNGEE. The CDR3 spans 15 residues. V lost 4 bases, J lost 2 bases, and 14 bases lay in between. The CDR3 reads CASSPLPGHTDTQYF. CDR3 nucleotides: TGTGCCAGCAGCCCCCTCCCGGGACACACAGATACGCAGTATTTT.

The chain combines TRBV19 with TRBJ2-7; TRBD2 agrees at 9 bases. The CDR3 has 19 amino acids. J gave up 4 bases and V 6 bases, and 22 bases lay outside the gene matches. Germline values: CDR1 LNHDA, CDR2 SQIVND (reference sequence). For the CDR3, the DNA is TGTGCCAGTAGCCCCCGGAGTAGCGGGAGAATCTCTCGGGGTTACGAGCAGTACTTC. It codes for CASSPRSSGRISRGYEQYF.

CDR3: CASSESGGITETQYF. The CDR3, as DNA: TGCGCCAGCAGTGAGTCCGGGGGGATTACGGAGACCCAGTACTTC. The J gene is TRBJ2-5, the V gene TRBV10-2, with TRBD2 identical over 7 bases. The CDR3 has 15 amino acids. The ends lost 0 bases at V and 5 bases at J; junction bases unmatched: 6. Germline-derived CDR1 and CDR2 are WSHSY and SAAADI.

The chain employs TRBV29-1 and TRBJ2-7, with D possibly being TRBD2 (6 bases). The germline CDR1 and CDR2 sequences are SQVTM and ANQGSEA. The CDR3 is 11 residues long. Trimming took off 6 bases at V and 6 bases at J, with 12 bases between the two ends. The CDR3 spells CSVVGLGEQYF. The CDR3 nucleotides are TGCAGCGTGGTGGGACTTGGCGAGCAGTACTTC.

This chain links TRBV10-3 with TRBJ1-5; D unresolved. Trimming pared 1 base from V and 5 bases from J, leaving 12 bases between. Germline loops: CDR1 ENHRY, CDR2 SYGVKD. This CDR3 is 15 amino acids long. The DNA of the CDR3 is TGTGCCATCAGTGAGTTGGCTCCTCGGGATCAGCCCCAGCATTTT. This codes for CAISELAPRDQPQHF.

This clone was observed a single time. The gene calls are TRBV11-2 and TRBJ1-2; 10 bases are shared with TRBD1. CDR3 length equals 14 residues. CDR1 SGHAT and CDR2 FQNNGV come from the germline V gene. With 4 bases clipped from V and 2 bases from J, the junction kept 1 base outside the gene matches. The CDR3 DNA sequence: TGTGCCAGCAGCTCGACAGGGGGCAACTATGGCTACACCTTC. As protein: CASSSTGGNYGYTF. The variable domain in full, completed from reference TRBV11-2 and TRBJ1-2, reads EAGVAQSPRYKIIEKRQSVAFWCNPISGHATLYWYQQILGQGPKLLIQFQNNGVVDDSQLPKDRFSAERLKGVDSTLKIQPAKLEDSAVYLCASSSTGGNYGYTFGSGTRLTVV.

CDR3 nucleotides: TGTGCCAGCAGTCGCGGGGGTGGGGGGCGCGGAACTGAAGCTTTCTTT. Its protein product is CASSRGGGGRGTEAFF. The gene calls are TRBV27 and TRBJ1-1; a possible D gene is TRBD1 (6 bases). Per germline, CDR1 MNHEY and CDR2 SMNVEV (reference sequence). The CDR3 spans 16 residues. Trimming removed 5 bases from V and 5 bases from J, with 21 bases in between.

This sequence joins TRBV7-9 and TRBJ1-2, with D uncertain. Germline values: CDR1 SEHNR, CDR2 FQNEAQ (reference sequence). The V and J ends lost 5 bases and 0 bases respectively, with 4 bases between them. The CDR3 runs 12 residues. The chain's CDR3 is CASSTTNYGYTF. CDR3 nucleotides: TGTGCCAGCAGCACAACTAACTATGGCTACACCTTC.